The 3 T cell receptor beta chains given below trace back to one sample, sequenced in a study of blood T cells in healthy people across ages. For the second PCR, which ran for roughly 6 to 11 cycles, a sample-barcoded 5' primer and a J-beta primer mix were used. TCRdb used MiXCR to reprocess the 5' RACE reads, holding one entry per CDR3 protein. This sample carries some 1.8 million distinct CDR3 sequences, 35% to 50% of them seen once, and the ten largest clones take under 25%. Sequenced input: blood. The receptors shown here come from a human donor in good health.

This clonotype was seen more than once but under ten times. The rearrangement joins TRBV6-1 to TRBJ1-5; the D is unclear. Germline V lookup: CDR1 MNHNS, CDR2 SASEGT. Trimming took 2 bases from V and 4 from J, leaving 6 bases between them. The CDR3 runs 13 residues. CDR3 protein: CASSESGNQPQHF. As DNA, the CDR3 is TGTGCCAGCAGTGAATCAGGAAATCAGCCCCAGCATTTT.

The V and J genes are TRBV4-3 and TRBJ2-1; the D call may be TRBD1 or TRBD2 (5 bases each). The V end lost 4 bases, the J end lost 0 bases, and 16 bases lay between the germline ends. Germline V gene lookup returns CDR1 LGHNA and CDR2 YSLEER. The CDR3 runs to 17 residues. Here the CDR3 DNA reads TGCGCCAGCAGCCCCGAGGTTTGGGGGAGCTCCTACAATGAGCAGTTCTTC. Residues: CASSPEVWGSSYNEQFF.

The chain recombines TRBV6-5 with TRBJ2-3; the D gene is possibly TRBD1 (5 bases). Germline loops: CDR1 MNHEY, CDR2 SVGAGI. Trimming stripped 4 bases from V and 1 base from J, with 12 bases between. The CDR3 totals 15 residues. The CDR3 DNA sequence: TGTGCCAGCAGTTTAACAGGTCCTGGCACAGATACGCAGTATTTT. Translated, it gives CASSLTGPGTDTQYF.